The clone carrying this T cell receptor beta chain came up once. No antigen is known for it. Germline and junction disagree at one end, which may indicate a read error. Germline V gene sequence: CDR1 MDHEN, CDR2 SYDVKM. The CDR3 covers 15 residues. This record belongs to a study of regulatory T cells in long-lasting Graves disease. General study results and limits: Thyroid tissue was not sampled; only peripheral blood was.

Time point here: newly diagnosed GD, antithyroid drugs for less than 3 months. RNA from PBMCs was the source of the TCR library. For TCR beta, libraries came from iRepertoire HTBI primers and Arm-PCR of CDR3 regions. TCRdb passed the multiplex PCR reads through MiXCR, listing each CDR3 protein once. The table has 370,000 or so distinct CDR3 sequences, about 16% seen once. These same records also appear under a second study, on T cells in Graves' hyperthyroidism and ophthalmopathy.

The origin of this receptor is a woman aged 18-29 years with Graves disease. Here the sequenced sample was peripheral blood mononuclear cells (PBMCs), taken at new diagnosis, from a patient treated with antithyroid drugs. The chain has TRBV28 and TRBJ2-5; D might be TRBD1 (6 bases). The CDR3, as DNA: TGTGCCAGCAGTTTTTACGGGACAACCCAAGAGACCAAGTACTTC. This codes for CASSFYGTTQETKYF.